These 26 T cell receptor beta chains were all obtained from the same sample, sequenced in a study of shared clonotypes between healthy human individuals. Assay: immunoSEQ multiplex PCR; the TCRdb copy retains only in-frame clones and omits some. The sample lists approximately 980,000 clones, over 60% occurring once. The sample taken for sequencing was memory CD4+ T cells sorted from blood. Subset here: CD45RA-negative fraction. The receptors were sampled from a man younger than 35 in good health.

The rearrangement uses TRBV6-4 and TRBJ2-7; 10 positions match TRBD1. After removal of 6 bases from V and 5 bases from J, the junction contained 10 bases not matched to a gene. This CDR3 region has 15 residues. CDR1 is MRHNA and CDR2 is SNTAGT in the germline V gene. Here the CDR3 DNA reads TGTGCCAGCAGCGTCCCGGGACAGGGGCCCCACGAGCAGTACTTC. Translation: CASSVPGQGPHEQYF.

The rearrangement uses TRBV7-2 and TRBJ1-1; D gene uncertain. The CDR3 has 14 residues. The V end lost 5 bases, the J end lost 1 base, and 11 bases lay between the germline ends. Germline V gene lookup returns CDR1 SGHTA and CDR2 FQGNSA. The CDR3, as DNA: TGTGCCAGCAGCCCCATGCTGGGGAACACTGAAGCTTTCTTT. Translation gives CASSPMLGNTEAFF. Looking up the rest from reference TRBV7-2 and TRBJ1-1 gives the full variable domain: GAGVSQSPSNKVTEKGKDVELRCDPISGHTALYWYRQSLGQGLEFLIYFQGNSAPDKSGLPSDRFSAERTGGSVSTLTIQRTQQEDSAVYLCASSPMLGNTEAFFGQGTRLTVV.

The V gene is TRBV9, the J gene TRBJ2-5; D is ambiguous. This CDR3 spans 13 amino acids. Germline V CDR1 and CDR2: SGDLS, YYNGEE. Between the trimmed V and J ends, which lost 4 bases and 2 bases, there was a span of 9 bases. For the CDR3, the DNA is TGTGCCAGCAGCTCCACTCCACAAGAGACCCAGTACTTC. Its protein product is CASSSTPQETQYF.

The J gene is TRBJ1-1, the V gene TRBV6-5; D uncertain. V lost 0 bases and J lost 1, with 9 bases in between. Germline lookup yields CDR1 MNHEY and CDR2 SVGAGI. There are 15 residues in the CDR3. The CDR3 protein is CASSYSPHGNTEAFF. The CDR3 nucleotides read TGTGCCAGCAGTTACTCGCCCCACGGGAACACTGAAGCTTTCTTT.

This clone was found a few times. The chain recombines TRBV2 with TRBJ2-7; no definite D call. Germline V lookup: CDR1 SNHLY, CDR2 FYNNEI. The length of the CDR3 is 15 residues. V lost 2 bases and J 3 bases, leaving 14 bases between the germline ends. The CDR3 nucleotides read TGTGCCAGCAGTGAAAGCTCGAAGGCCCTCTACGAGCAGTACTTC. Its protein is CASSESSKALYEQYF.

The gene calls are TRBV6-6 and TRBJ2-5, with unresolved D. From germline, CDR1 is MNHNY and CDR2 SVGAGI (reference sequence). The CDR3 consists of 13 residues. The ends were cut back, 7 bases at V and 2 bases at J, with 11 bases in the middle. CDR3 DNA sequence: TGTGCCAGCAATCGGCGGCAGCAAGAGACCCAGTACTTC. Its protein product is CASNRRQQETQYF.

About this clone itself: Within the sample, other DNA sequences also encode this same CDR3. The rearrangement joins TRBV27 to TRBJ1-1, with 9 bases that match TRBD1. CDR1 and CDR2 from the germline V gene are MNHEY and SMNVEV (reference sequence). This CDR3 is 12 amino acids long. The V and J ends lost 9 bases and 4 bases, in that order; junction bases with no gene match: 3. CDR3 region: CASRGQGTEAFF. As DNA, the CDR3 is TGTGCCAGTCGGGGACAGGGCACTGAAGCTTTCTTT.

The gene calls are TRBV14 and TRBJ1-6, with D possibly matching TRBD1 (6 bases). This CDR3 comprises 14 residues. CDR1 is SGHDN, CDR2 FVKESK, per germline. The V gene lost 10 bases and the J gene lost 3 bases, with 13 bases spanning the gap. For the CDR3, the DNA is TGTGCCACCCCAAGGGGGGACTATAATTCACCCCTCCACTTT. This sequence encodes CATPRGDYNSPLHF.

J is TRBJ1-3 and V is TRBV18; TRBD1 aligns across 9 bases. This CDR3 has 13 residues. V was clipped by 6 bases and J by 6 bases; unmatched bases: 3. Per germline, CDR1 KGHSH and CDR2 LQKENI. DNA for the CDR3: TGTGCCAGCTCTCGGACAGGGGAAAACACCATATATTTT. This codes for CASSRTGENTIYF.

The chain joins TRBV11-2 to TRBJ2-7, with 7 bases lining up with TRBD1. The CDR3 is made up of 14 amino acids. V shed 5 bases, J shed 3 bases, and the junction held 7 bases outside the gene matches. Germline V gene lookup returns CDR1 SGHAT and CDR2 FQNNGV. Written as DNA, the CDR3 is TGTGCCAGCAGCCCCTCGACAGGGAACTACGAGCAGTACTTC. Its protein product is CASSPSTGNYEQYF.

CDR3 in amino acids: CASSRGQDTEAFF. As DNA, the CDR3 is TGTGCCTCCTCCAGGGGTCAGGACACTGAAGCTTTCTTT. The V and J genes are TRBV10-3 and TRBJ1-1; TRBD1 might be the D (6 bases). Germline V gene sequence: CDR1 ENHRY, CDR2 SYGVKD. The CDR3 runs to 13 residues. V dropped 11 bases and J dropped 3 bases, with 16 bases sitting between them.

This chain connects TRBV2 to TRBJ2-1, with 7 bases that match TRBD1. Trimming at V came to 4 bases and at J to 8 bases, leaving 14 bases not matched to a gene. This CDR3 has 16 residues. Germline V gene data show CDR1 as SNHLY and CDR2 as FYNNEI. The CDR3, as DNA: TGTGCCAGCAGTGGAGACAGGGCTCCAATAGTCTATGAGCAGTTCTTC. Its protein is CASSGDRAPIVYEQFF.

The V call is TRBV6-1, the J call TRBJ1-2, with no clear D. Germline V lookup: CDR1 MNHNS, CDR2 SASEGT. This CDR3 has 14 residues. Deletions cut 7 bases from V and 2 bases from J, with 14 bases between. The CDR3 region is CASIERAGNYGYTF. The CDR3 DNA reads TGTGCCAGCATCGAAAGGGCAGGAAACTATGGCTACACCTTC.

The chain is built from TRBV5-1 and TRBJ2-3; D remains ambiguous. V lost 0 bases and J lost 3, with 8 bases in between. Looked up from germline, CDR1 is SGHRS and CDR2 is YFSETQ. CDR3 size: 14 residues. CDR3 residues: CASSLVWGTDTQYF. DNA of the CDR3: TGCGCCAGCAGCTTGGTCTGGGGAACAGATACGCAGTATTTT.

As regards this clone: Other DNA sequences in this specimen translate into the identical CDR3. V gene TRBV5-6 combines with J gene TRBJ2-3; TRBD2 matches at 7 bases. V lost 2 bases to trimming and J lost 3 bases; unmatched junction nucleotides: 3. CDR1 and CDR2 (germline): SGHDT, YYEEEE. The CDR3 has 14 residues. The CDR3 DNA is TGTGCCAGCAGCTTTTGGCGGGGGACAGATACGCAGTATTTT. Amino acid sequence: CASSFWRGTDTQYF.

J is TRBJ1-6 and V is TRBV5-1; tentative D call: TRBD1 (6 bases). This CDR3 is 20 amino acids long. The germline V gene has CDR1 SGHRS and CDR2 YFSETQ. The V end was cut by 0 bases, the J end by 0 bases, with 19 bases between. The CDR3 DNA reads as TGCGCCAGCAGCTTGGGTCAGGGGAGAGGGAACAGCTCCTATAATTCACCCCTCCACTTT. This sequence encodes CASSLGQGRGNSSYNSPLHF. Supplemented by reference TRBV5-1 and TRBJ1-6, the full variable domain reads KAGVTQTPRYLIKTRGQQVTLSCSPISGHRSVSWYQQTPGQGLQFLFEYFSETQRNKGNFPGRFSGRQFSNSRSEMNVSTLELGDSALYLCASSLGQGRGNSSYNSPLHFGNGTRLTVT.

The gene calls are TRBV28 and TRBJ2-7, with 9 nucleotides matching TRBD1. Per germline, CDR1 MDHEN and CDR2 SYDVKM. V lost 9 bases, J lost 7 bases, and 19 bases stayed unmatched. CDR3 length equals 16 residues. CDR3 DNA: TGTGCCAGTGCTCCGGCTGGGGGACAGGGAACTAGGGAGCAGTACTTC. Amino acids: CASAPAGGQGTREQYF.

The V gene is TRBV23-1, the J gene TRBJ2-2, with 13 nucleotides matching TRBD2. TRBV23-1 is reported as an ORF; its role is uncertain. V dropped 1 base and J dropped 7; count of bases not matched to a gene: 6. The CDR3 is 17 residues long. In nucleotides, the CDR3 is TGCGCCAGCAGTCAATACACCGGGACTAGCGGGGTCGGGGAGCTGTTTTTT. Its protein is CASSQYTGTSGVGELFF.

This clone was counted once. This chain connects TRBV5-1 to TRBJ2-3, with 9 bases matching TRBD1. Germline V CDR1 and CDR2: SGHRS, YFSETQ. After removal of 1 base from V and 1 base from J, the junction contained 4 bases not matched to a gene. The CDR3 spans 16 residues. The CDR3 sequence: CASSLYRGRGTDTQYF. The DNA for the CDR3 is TGCGCCAGCAGCTTGTACAGGGGGCGCGGCACAGATACGCAGTATTTT.

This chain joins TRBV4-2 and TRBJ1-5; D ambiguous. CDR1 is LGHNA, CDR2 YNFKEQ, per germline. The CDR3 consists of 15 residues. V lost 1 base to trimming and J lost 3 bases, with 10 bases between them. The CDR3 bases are TGTGCCAGCAGCCAAGGTCGGCAGGCCAATCAGCCCCAGCATTTT. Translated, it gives CASSQGRQANQPQHF.

CDR3 amino acids: CASSTRTGGIYNEQFF. CDR3 coding DNA: TGCGCCAGCAGCACCCGGACAGGGGGTATCTACAATGAGCAGTTCTTC. V usage is TRBV5-1 and J usage is TRBJ2-1; 10 positions match TRBD1. Germline CDR1 is SGHRS and CDR2 is YFSETQ. The CDR3 is made up of 16 amino acids. V trimming: 4 bases; J trimming: 3 bases; junction bases outside the gene matches: 7.

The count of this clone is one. This chain's CDR3 is CASSSTGLENTIYF. The CDR3 DNA sequence: TGTGCCAGCAGCTCAACAGGGCTCGAAAACACCATATATTTT. The chain uses TRBV5-4 and TRBJ1-3; a weak D match, TRBD1 (6 bases). Between the trimmed V and J ends, which lost 3 bases and 6 bases, there was a span of 13 bases. CDR3 length: 14 amino acids. Looked up from germline, CDR1 is SGHNT and CDR2 is YYREEE (reference sequence).

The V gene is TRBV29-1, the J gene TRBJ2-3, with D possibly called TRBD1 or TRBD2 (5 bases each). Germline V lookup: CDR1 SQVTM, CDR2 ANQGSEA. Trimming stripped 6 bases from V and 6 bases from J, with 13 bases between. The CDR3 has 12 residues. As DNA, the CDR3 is TGCAGCGTGGGACGAAGCCCCGATACGCAGTATTTT. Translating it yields CSVGRSPDTQYF.

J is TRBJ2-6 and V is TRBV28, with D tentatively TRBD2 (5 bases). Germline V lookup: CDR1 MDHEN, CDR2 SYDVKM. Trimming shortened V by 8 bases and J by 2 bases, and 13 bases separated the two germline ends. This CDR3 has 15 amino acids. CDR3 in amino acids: CASARGGAGANVLTF. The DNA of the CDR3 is TGTGCCAGCGCGAGAGGAGGCGCTGGGGCCAACGTCCTGACTTTC.

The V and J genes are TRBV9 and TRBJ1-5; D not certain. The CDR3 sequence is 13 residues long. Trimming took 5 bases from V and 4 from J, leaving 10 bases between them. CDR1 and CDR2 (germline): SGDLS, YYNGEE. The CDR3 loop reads CASRRQTNQPQHF. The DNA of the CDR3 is TGTGCCAGCAGACGGCAGACAAATCAGCCCCAGCATTTT.

The CDR3 DNA is TGCGCCAGCAGCAGATCCGAGATAGGAGGCTCCTACGAGCAGTACTTC. Protein product: CASSRSEIGGSYEQYF. The V and J genes are TRBV5-1 and TRBJ2-7, with D maybe TRBD2 (5 bases). Trimming pared 4 bases from V and 0 bases from J, leaving 17 bases between. Germline V lookup: CDR1 SGHRS, CDR2 YFSETQ. The CDR3 loop spans 16 amino acids. Looking up the rest from reference TRBV5-1 and TRBJ2-7 gives the full variable domain: KAGVTQTPRYLIKTRGQQVTLSCSPISGHRSVSWYQQTPGQGLQFLFEYFSETQRNKGNFPGRFSGRQFSNSRSEMNVSTLELGDSALYLCASSRSEIGGSYEQYFGPGTRLTVT.